The rows below give T cell receptor beta chains drawn from one sample of a study of cytomegalovirus exposure and HLA in healthy donors. Measured with immunoSEQ multiplex PCR; TCRdb has only the in-frame clones, and not every one. Among 250,000 to 400,000 clones listed, roughly 87% were seen once. What was sequenced was PBMCs. The receptors stem from a man aged 25-45 years in good health and CMV-seronegative. The CDR3 runs from the conserved cysteine through the conserved F or W. Fields, in order: D gene, clone size, CDR3 length, V gene, J gene, CDR3 DNA, CDR3 protein. A D gene is named only where the DNA matches it firmly. Expanded clones get a size class; other rows say once, few or many, or leave the size out.

d_gene: NA
abundance: NA
len: 13
v_gene: TRBV7-6
j_gene: TRBJ2-7
CDR3nt: TGTGCCAGCAGCTCCGGGGGCTCCTACGAGCAGTACTTC
CDR3aa: CASSSGGSYEQYF

d_gene: NA
abundance: few
len: 16
v_gene: TRBV11-2
j_gene: TRBJ2-5
CDR3nt: TGTGCCAGCAGCAACAGGGGGGGCCAGTCATGGGAGACCCAGTACTTC
CDR3aa: CASSNRGGQSWETQYF

d_gene: NA
abundance: NA
len: 15
v_gene: TRBV5-5
j_gene: TRBJ1-5
CDR3nt: TGTGCCAGCAGCTTGGGGCAGGGGAGCAATCAGCCCCAGCATTTT
CDR3aa: CASSLGQGSNQPQHF

d_gene: NA
abundance: NA
len: 14
v_gene: TRBV29-1
j_gene: TRBJ1-1
CDR3nt: TGCAGCGTTCAAGGACAGAAGAGAAACACTGAAGCTTTCTTT
CDR3aa: CSVQGQKRNTEAFF

d_gene: NA
abundance: NA
len: 14
v_gene: TRBV11-2
j_gene: TRBJ1-1
CDR3nt: TGTGCCAGCAGCATCCTACAGGGGAACACTGAAGCTTTCTTT
CDR3aa: CASSILQGNTEAFF

d_gene: TRBD1
abundance: NA
len: 13
v_gene: TRBV6-5
j_gene: TRBJ1-2
CDR3nt: TGTGCCAGCACCCGGACAGGGGAGCATGGCTACACCTTC
CDR3aa: CASTRTGEHGYTF

d_gene: TRBD1
abundance: NA
len: 15
v_gene: TRBV14
j_gene: TRBJ1-3
CDR3nt: TGTGCCAGCAGCCCAGGGGGGTTCTCTGGAAACACCATATATTTT
CDR3aa: CASSPGGFSGNTIYF

d_gene: NA
abundance: NA
len: 13
v_gene: TRBV7-2
j_gene: TRBJ2-1
CDR3nt: TGTGCCAGCAGCTTAATCGGGTTGAATGAGCAGTTCTTC
CDR3aa: CASSLIGLNEQFF

d_gene: TRBD1
abundance: NA
len: 14
v_gene: TRBV5-1
j_gene: TRBJ1-1
CDR3nt: TGCGCCAGCAGCTCGCACAGGGGTAGAACTGAAGCTTTCTTT
CDR3aa: CASSSHRGRTEAFF

d_gene: NA
abundance: NA
len: 16
v_gene: TRBV25-1
j_gene: TRBJ1-1
CDR3nt: TGTGCCAGCAGTAGAGATCGGACAGCTACTAACACTGAAGCTTTCTTT
CDR3aa: CASSRDRTATNTEAFF